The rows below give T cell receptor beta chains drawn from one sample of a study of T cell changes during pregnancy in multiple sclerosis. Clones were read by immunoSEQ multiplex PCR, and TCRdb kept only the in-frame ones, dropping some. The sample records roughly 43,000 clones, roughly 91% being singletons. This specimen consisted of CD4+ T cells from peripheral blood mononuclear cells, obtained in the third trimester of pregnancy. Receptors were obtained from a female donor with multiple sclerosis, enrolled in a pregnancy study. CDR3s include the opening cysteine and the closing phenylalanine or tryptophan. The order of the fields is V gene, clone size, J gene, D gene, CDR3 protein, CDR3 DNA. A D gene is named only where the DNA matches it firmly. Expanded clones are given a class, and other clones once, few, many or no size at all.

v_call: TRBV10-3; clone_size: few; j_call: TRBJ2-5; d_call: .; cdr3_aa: CAISGSQETQYF; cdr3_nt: TGTGCCATCAGTGGCAGCCAAGAGACCCAGTACTTC
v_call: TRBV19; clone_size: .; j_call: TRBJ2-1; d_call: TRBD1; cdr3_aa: CASSGEGTAQFF; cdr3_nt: TGTGCCAGTAGTGGAGAGGGGACAGCGCAGTTCTTC
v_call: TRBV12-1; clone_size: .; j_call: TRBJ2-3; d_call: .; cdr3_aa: CASTLAGGSSTDTQYF; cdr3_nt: TGTGCCAGCACCCTAGCGGGGGGTTCTAGCACAGATACGCAGTATTTT
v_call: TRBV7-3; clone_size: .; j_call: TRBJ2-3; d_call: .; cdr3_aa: CASSSGVPGMWGTDTQYF; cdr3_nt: TGTGCCAGCAGCTCCGGGGTTCCGGGAATGTGGGGCACAGATACGCAGTATTTT
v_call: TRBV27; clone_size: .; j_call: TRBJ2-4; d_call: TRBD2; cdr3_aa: CASSFLAGGNIQYF; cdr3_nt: TGTGCCAGCAGTTTCCTAGCGGGAGGTAACATTCAGTACTTC
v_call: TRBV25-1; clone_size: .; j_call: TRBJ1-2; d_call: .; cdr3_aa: CASSESTPGTHYGYTF; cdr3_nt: TGTGCCAGCAGTGAATCCACTCCCGGGACACACTATGGCTACACCTTC
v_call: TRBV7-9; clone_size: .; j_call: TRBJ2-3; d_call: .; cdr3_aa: CASREGMGTDTQYF; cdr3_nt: TGTGCCAGCAGGGAGGGCATGGGCACAGATACGCAGTATTTT
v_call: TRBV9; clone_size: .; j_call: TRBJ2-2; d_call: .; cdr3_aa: CASSQANTGELFF; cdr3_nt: TGTGCCAGCTCGCAGGCGAACACCGGGGAGCTGTTTTTT
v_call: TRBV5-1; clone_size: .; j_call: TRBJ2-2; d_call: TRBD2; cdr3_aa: CASSLARTLAGNTGELFF; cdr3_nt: TGCGCCAGCAGCTTGGCACGAACCCTAGCGGGGAACACCGGGGAGCTGTTTTTT
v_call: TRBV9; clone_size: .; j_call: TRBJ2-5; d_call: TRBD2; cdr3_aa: CASSVSGGAETQYF; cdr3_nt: TGTGCCAGCAGCGTAAGCGGGGGGGCCGAGACCCAGTACTTC
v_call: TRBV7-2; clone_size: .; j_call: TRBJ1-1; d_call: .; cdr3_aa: CASSLVSGTEAFF; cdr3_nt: TGTGCCAGCAGCTTAGTCTCAGGGACTGAAGCTTTCTTT
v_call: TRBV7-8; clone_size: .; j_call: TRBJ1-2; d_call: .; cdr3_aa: CASSLAGREDYGYTF; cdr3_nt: TGTGCCAGCAGCTTAGCGGGCAGGGAGGACTATGGCTACACCTTC
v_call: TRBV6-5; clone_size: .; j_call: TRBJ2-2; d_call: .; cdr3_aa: CASSPTGLTTGELFF; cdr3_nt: TGTGCCAGCAGTCCTACGGGACTCACCACCGGGGAGCTGTTTTTT
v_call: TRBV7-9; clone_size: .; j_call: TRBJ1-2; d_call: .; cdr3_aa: CASSRSRDTDGYTF; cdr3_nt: TGTGCCAGCAGCCGATCCCGGGACACGGACGGCTACACCTTC
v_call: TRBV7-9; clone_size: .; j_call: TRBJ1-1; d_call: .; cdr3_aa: CASRTPARGKGAFF; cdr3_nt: TGTGCCAGCCGAACCCCCGCCAGGGGTAAGGGAGCTTTCTTT
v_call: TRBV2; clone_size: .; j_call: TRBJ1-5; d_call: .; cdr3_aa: CASSPVGKGGQPQHF; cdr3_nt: TGTGCCAGCAGTCCCGTGGGTAAGGGGGGGCAGCCCCAGCATTTT
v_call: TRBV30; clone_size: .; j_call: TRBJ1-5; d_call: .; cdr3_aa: CAGRSSRGQPQHF; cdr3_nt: TGTGCCGGAAGATCCTCCCGAGGTCAGCCCCAGCATTTT
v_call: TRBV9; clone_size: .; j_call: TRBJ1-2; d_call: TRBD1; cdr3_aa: CASSHRTGPNYGYTF; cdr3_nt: TGTGCCAGCAGCCATCGGACAGGGCCGAACTATGGCTACACCTTC
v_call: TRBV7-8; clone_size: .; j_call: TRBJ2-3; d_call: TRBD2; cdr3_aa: CASSSVAGADTQYF; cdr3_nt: TGTGCCAGCAGCTCCGTAGCGGGTGCAGATACGCAGTATTTT
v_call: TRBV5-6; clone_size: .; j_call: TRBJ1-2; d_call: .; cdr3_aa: CASSLARGIAYGYTF; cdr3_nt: TGTGCCAGCAGCTTGGCTCGGGGTATAGCCTATGGCTACACCTTC
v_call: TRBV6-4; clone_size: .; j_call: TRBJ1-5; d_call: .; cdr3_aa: CASSLHGEGNQPQHF; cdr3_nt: TGTGCCAGCAGCTTACATGGGGAGGGCAATCAGCCCCAGCATTTT
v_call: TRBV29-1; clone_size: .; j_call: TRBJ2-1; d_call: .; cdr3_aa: CSVGGTQTWGEQFF; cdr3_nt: TGCAGCGTTGGCGGGACGCAGACATGGGGTGAGCAGTTCTTC
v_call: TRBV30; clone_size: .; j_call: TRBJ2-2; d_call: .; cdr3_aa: CAWSGFGSNSANTGELFF; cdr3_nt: TGTGCCTGGAGCGGATTTGGTAGCAACTCCGCGAACACCGGGGAGCTGTTTTTT
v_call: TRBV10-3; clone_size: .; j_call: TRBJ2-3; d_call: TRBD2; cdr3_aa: CAISGKAGGPDTQYF; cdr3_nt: TGTGCCATCAGTGGAAAAGCGGGAGGGCCAGATACGCAGTATTTT
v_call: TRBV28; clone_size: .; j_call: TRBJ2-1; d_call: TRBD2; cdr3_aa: CASSLVGLAGASAYNEQFF; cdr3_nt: TGTGCCAGCAGTTTAGTGGGGCTAGCGGGAGCGTCGGCCTACAATGAGCAGTTCTTC